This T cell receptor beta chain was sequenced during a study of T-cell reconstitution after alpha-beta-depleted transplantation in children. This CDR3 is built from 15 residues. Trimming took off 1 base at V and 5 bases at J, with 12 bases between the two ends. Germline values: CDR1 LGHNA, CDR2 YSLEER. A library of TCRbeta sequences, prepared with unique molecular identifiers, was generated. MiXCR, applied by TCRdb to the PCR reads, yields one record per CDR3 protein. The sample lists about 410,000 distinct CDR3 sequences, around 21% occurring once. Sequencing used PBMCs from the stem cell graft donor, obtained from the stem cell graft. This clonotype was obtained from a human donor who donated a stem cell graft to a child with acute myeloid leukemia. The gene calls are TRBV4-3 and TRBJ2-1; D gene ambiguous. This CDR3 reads CASSQVGPGDNEQFF. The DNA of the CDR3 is TGCGCCAGCAGCCAAGTTGGCCCTGGGGACAATGAGCAGTTCTTC.